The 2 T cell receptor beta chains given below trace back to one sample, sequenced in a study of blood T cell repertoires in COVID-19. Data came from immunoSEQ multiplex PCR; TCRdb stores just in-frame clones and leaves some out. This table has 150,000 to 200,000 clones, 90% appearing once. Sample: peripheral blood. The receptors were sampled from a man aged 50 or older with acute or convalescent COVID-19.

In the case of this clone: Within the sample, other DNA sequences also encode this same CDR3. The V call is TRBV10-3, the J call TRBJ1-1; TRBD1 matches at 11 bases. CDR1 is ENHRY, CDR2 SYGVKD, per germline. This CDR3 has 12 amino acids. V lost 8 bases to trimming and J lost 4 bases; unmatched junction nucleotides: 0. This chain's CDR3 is CAIGTGGTEAFF. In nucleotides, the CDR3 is TGTGCCATCGGGACAGGGGGCACTGAAGCTTTCTTT.

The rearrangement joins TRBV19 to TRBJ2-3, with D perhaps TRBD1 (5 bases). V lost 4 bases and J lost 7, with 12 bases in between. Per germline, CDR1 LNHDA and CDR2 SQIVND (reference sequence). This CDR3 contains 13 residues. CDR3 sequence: CASSSLRTYTQYF. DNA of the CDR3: TGTGCCAGTAGTAGCCTGAGGACATATACGCAGTATTTT.